This TCR beta chain was profiled in a study of shared clonotypes between healthy human individuals. Only in-frame clones appear in the TCRdb table, and some are missing; sequencing was by immunoSEQ multiplex PCR. The profile shows 2 million to 2.5 million clones, around 93% of them singletons. Germline V gives CDR1 MNHNY, CDR2 SVGAGI (reference sequence). This CDR3 has 16 residues. With V trimmed by 1 base and J by 3 bases, 6 bases remained unmatched. V gene TRBV6-6 combines with J gene TRBJ2-4, with 7 bases lining up with TRBD1. Sequenced material: naive CD4+ T cells from PBMCs. Subset defined: CD45RA+ positively selected. This receptor was taken from a young man in good health. Some clones in this sample may be carry-over from other donors' samples. DNA for the CDR3: TGTGCCAGCAGTTACTTGACAGGGCCTAGCAAAAACATTCAGTACTTC. Protein product: CASSYLTGPSKNIQYF.